The 9 T cell receptor beta chains in this list originate from one sample, sequenced in a study of blood T cell repertoires in COVID-19. Generated by immunoSEQ multiplex PCR, the TCRdb table keeps only in-frame clones and is missing some. The sample consists of more than 200,000 clones, roughly 86% of them appearing once. Material for sequencing was PBMCs or T cells enriched from blood (not recorded which). Every receptor here comes from a woman in her twenties or thirties with acute COVID-19.

CDR3 coding DNA: TGTGCCAGCAGCCAGGGGCGAACAGGGAGGGGTCAAGAGACCCAGTACTTC. This gives the protein CASSQGRTGRGQETQYF. This chain uses TRBV7-9 with TRBJ2-5; TRBD2 is a possible D gene (7 bases). The CDR3 sequence is 17 residues long. V was cut by 5 bases and J by 2 bases, with 21 bases left in between. In germline, CDR1 is SEHNR, CDR2 FQNEAQ (reference sequence).

The V and J genes are TRBV19 and TRBJ2-5, with 7 bases aligning to TRBD2. The CDR3 consists of 14 residues. Looked up from germline, CDR1 is LNHDA and CDR2 is SQIVND (reference sequence). Trimming removed 6 bases from V and 5 bases from J; junction bases left unmatched: 9. CDR3 region: CASSPGGGGETQYF. The CDR3 DNA reads TGTGCCAGTAGCCCGGGGGGAGGCGGGGAGACCCAGTACTTC. Filled out from reference TRBV19 and TRBJ2-5, the complete variable domain reads DGGITQSPKYLFRKEGQNVTLSCEQNLNHDAMYWYRQDPGQGLRLIYYSQIVNDFQKGDIAEGYSVSREKKESFPLTVTSAQKNPTAFYLCASSPGGGGETQYFGPGTRLLVL.

This chain connects TRBV11-2 to TRBJ1-1; D perhaps matches TRBD1 (6 bases). V lost 2 bases and J lost 6, with 13 bases in between. This CDR3 spans 14 amino acids. Per the germline V gene, CDR1 is SGHAT and CDR2 is FQNNGV. The CDR3: CASSLQGWGSEAFF. CDR3 DNA sequence: TGTGCCAGCAGCTTACAGGGGTGGGGGTCTGAAGCTTTCTTT.

This clone appeared a few times. The chain joins TRBV6-2 or TRBV6-3 to TRBJ1-1; D call uncertain. V was cut by 2 bases and J by 11 bases, with 18 bases left in between. Per the germline V gene, CDR1 is MNHEY and CDR2 is SVGEGT. This CDR3 region has 14 residues. For the CDR3, the DNA is TGTGCCAGCAGTTACAGGAGAGGTTTATACTCGGCTTTCTTT. Protein product: CASSYRRGLYSAFF.

This clone was detected only a few times. This chain joins TRBV28 and TRBJ2-3; tentatively, D is TRBD2 (5 bases). From germline, CDR1 is MDHEN and CDR2 SYDVKM. The CDR3 extends over 16 amino acids. V was shortened by 4 bases and J by 2 bases, with 16 bases between the two germline ends. DNA for the CDR3: TGTGCCAGCAGTTCGGAGACTTTCCGGGACACAGATACGCAGTATTTT. It translates to CASSSETFRDTDTQYF.

The chain joins TRBV11-2 to TRBJ2-5; TRBD2 matches at 8 bases. The CDR3 runs to 16 residues. The trim removed 4 bases at V and 5 bases at J, leaving 12 bases unmatched. From germline, CDR1 is SGHAT and CDR2 FQNNGV. The CDR3 DNA reads TGTGCCAGCAGCTCGAACCCCGGGGGGGCCGGGGAGACCCAGTACTTC. Translating it yields CASSSNPGGAGETQYF.

This clone was counted a few times. V usage is TRBV4-1 and J usage is TRBJ1-2, with a tentative D call TRBD1 (5 bases). The germline V gene has CDR1 MGHRA and CDR2 YSYEKL. The CDR3 sequence is 15 residues long. V lost 3 bases and J 5 bases, leaving 16 bases between the germline ends. CDR3 region: CASSQMRTTQYGYTF. The CDR3 DNA sequence: TGCGCCAGCAGCCAGATGCGGACAACACAATATGGCTACACCTTC.

V usage is TRBV28 and J usage is TRBJ1-1; D perhaps matches TRBD1 (5 bases). Germline V gene lookup returns CDR1 MDHEN and CDR2 SYDVKM. With 3 bases removed from V and 0 bases from J, the gap between germline ends came to 8 bases. The CDR3 contains 14 residues. The CDR3, as DNA: TGTGCCAGCAGTTTGGGGCAGATGAACACTGAAGCTTTCTTT. This translates into CASSLGQMNTEAFF.

The chain employs TRBV6-5 and TRBJ1-4; 7 bases map to TRBD1. The CDR3 runs to 15 residues. Germline V lookup: CDR1 MNHEY, CDR2 SVGAGI. Trimming removed 6 bases from V and 7 bases from J; junction bases left unmatched: 11. The CDR3 region has the DNA TGTGCCAGCAGCCCGAACAGGGGATCGGGTGAAAAACTGTTTTTT. Its protein product is CASSPNRGSGEKLFF.